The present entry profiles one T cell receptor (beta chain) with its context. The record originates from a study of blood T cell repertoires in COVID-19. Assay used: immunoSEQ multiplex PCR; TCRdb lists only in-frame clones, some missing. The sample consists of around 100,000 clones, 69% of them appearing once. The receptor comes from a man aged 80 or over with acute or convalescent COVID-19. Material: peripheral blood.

This chain's CDR3 is CASSYTRSYPTDTQYF. The CDR3 nucleotides are TGTGCCAGCAGTTACACCCGCTCTTACCCCACAGATACGCAGTATTTT. The rearrangement uses TRBV28 and TRBJ2-3; the D is unclear. CDR1 is MDHEN, CDR2 SYDVKM, per germline. This CDR3 has 16 amino acids. Trimming removed 4 bases from V and 2 bases from J, with 16 bases in between. The full variable domain, in which reference TRBV28 and TRBJ2-3 provide the parts outside the CDR3, is DVKVTQSSRYLVKRTGEKVFLECVQDMDHENMFWYRQDPGLGLRLIYFSYDVKMKEKGDIPEGYSVSREKKERFSLILESASTNQTSMYLCASSYTRSYPTDTQYFGPGTRLTVL.